The clone carrying this T cell receptor beta chain was picked up a small number of times. Its target is unknown. Germline V gene sequence: CDR1 DFQATT, CDR2 SNEGSKA (reference sequence). There are 13 residues in the CDR3. V was pared by 4 bases and J by 3 bases, with 9 bases between. The data stem from a study of blood T cells in healthy people across ages. Regarding the study as a whole: Both naive CD4+ cell counts and diversity were greater in long-lived donors than in aged donors.

Primers used in a second PCR of about 6 to 11 cycles were a sample-barcoded 5' primer and a J-beta primer mix. Each cDNA molecule was tagged by a template-switch adaptor with 12 random nucleotides. Using its own MiXCR run on the 5' RACE reads, TCRdb lists one record per CDR3 protein. The sample includes about 1.6 million distinct CDR3 sequences, 30% to 40% of them seen just once. Material: blood. The genes are TRBV20-1 and TRBJ2-2; tentative D call: TRBD2 (5 bases). This TCR came from a woman in her twenties or thirties in good health. Here the CDR3 reads CSATSGYTGELFF. The CDR3 coding sequence is TGCAGTGCTACGTCGGGGTACACCGGGGAGCTGTTTTTT.